Below, one TCR beta chain is given with its context. This entry comes from a study of early T cells in non-severe SARS-CoV-2 infection. There are 16 residues in the CDR3. Germline assignment: CDR1 SGHRS and CDR2 YFSETQ. After removal of 5 bases from V and 4 bases from J, the junction contained 5 bases not matched to a gene. MiXCR was run by TCRdb on the 5' RACE reads, yielding one entry per CDR3 protein. Here the sample spans about 83,000 distinct CDR3 sequences, 8.5% to 12% being singletons. The rearrangement links TRBV5-1 to TRBJ2-1; TRBD2 matches 14 bases. This specimen was whole blood, taken at baseline. The clonotype comes from an adult who was a healthcare worker with PCR-confirmed SARS-CoV-2 infection or an uninfected control (not recorded which). The CDR3 is CASSPGLAGGYNEQFF. The CDR3 region has the DNA TGCGCCAGCAGTCCAGGACTAGCGGGAGGTTACAATGAGCAGTTCTTC.